Listed below are T cell receptor beta chains from one sample, sequenced in a study of T cell responses to AZD1222 COVID-19 vaccine. Profiling relied on immunoSEQ multiplex PCR, and the TCRdb table lists in-frame clones only, not all of them. Of 150,000 to 200,000 clones listed, 90% to 95% are singletons. Source: peripheral blood, taken on day 0 of AZD1222 vaccination. The receptors originated from an adult in good health. Both conserved end residues are part of each CDR3. D genes are given only for firm matches. The size field is filled for only some rows; it gives once, few, many or a size class.

abundance: NA
j_gene: TRBJ1-1
v_gene: TRBV6-2/TRBV6-3
d_gene: NA
CDR3nt: TGTGCCAGCAGTTACAGGGGGGGTACTGAAGCTTTCTTT
CDR3aa: CASSYRGGTEAFF

abundance: NA
j_gene: TRBJ2-7
v_gene: TRBV9
d_gene: TRBD2
CDR3nt: TGTGCCAGCAGCCAAAGCGGGAGTGTTCCCTACGAGCAGTACTTC
CDR3aa: CASSQSGSVPYEQYF

abundance: NA
j_gene: TRBJ1-2
v_gene: TRBV28
d_gene: TRBD1
CDR3nt: TGTGCCAGCAGTTTAATTGGTGGGACAGGCAACTATGGCTACACCTTC
CDR3aa: CASSLIGGTGNYGYTF

abundance: once
j_gene: TRBJ2-1
v_gene: TRBV5-1
d_gene: TRBD1
CDR3nt: TGCGCCAGCAGCTGGCGACAGGGGGACCTGGGGAATGAGCAGTTCTTC
CDR3aa: CASSWRQGDLGNEQFF

abundance: once
j_gene: TRBJ2-5
v_gene: TRBV11-1
d_gene: TRBD1
CDR3nt: TGTGCCAGCAGCCAATCAGGGGGCGGAGAGACCCAGTACTTC
CDR3aa: CASSQSGGGETQYF

abundance: once
j_gene: TRBJ2-7
v_gene: TRBV16
d_gene: NA
CDR3nt: TGTGCCAGCAGCCAATCCGGACCCCACGACGAGCAGTACTTC
CDR3aa: CASSQSGPHDEQYF

abundance: NA
j_gene: TRBJ1-4
v_gene: TRBV21-1
d_gene: NA
CDR3nt: TGTGCCAGCAGCAAATGGGCGACAGGGGATTTTGCAACTAATGAAAAACTGTTTTTT
CDR3aa: CASSKWATGDFATNEKLFF

abundance: NA
j_gene: TRBJ2-2
v_gene: TRBV7-2
d_gene: NA
CDR3nt: TGTGCCAGCAGCCTCCGGGACATAAACACCGGGGAGCTGTTTTTT
CDR3aa: CASSLRDINTGELFF

abundance: NA
j_gene: TRBJ2-7
v_gene: TRBV11-2
d_gene: TRBD1
CDR3nt: TGTGCCAGCAGCCCCAACCCCGGGACAGGGACCTACGAGCAGTACTTC
CDR3aa: CASSPNPGTGTYEQYF

abundance: NA
j_gene: TRBJ2-1
v_gene: TRBV5-5
d_gene: TRBD2
CDR3nt: TGTGCCAGCAGCTCCGGGACTAGCGTTGGGGGTGAGCAGTTCTTC
CDR3aa: CASSSGTSVGGEQFF

abundance: NA
j_gene: TRBJ1-1
v_gene: TRBV2
d_gene: NA
CDR3nt: TGTGCCAGCAGTGCCCAACCAGGGTTCACGGACACTGAAGCTTTCTTT
CDR3aa: CASSAQPGFTDTEAFF

abundance: once
j_gene: TRBJ1-5
v_gene: TRBV5-6
d_gene: NA
CDR3nt: TGTGCCAGCAGCAGCCGGGTTCTGGGCAATCAGCCCCAGCATTTT
CDR3aa: CASSSRVLGNQPQHF

abundance: NA
j_gene: TRBJ1-2
v_gene: TRBV6-5
d_gene: TRBD1
CDR3nt: TGTGCCAGCAGTTCCCTACAGGGGAGGGATGGCTACACCTTC
CDR3aa: CASSSLQGRDGYTF

abundance: NA
j_gene: TRBJ1-6
v_gene: TRBV20-1
d_gene: NA
CDR3nt: TGCAGTGCTAGAGATCCCTCACCCCTCCACTTT
CDR3aa: CSARDPSPLHF

abundance: once
j_gene: TRBJ1-1
v_gene: TRBV5-6
d_gene: TRBD1
CDR3nt: TGTGCCAGCAGCCTGGGACAGGGGGTTGCTGAAGCTTTCTTT
CDR3aa: CASSLGQGVAEAFF

abundance: NA
j_gene: TRBJ2-2
v_gene: TRBV18
d_gene: NA
CDR3nt: TGTGCCAGCTCACTACAGGGCACCGGGGAGCTGTTTTTT
CDR3aa: CASSLQGTGELFF

abundance: NA
j_gene: TRBJ2-5
v_gene: TRBV18
d_gene: NA
CDR3nt: TGTGCCAGCTCACCCAGGGGATCGGATGGGACCCAGTACTTC
CDR3aa: CASSPRGSDGTQYF

abundance: once
j_gene: TRBJ1-6
v_gene: TRBV21-1
d_gene: NA
CDR3nt: TGTGCCAGCAGGGGGACAAATTCCCTTCCGAAGGCCTATAATTCACCCCTCCACTTT
CDR3aa: CASRGTNSLPKAYNSPLHF

abundance: NA
j_gene: TRBJ1-2
v_gene: TRBV6-5
d_gene: TRBD1
CDR3nt: TGTGCCAGCAGGAAAGGGACAGGGCAGGGCTACACCTTC
CDR3aa: CASRKGTGQGYTF

abundance: NA
j_gene: TRBJ1-5
v_gene: TRBV5-6
d_gene: TRBD1
CDR3nt: TGTGCCAGCAGCTTGGGACAGGGGCAGCCCCAGCATTTT
CDR3aa: CASSLGQGQPQHF

abundance: NA
j_gene: TRBJ2-7
v_gene: TRBV5-1
d_gene: NA
CDR3nt: TGCGCCAGCAGCCCGTCGGCAGGACTGTATATATCCTACGAGCAGTACTTC
CDR3aa: CASSPSAGLYISYEQYF

abundance: NA
j_gene: TRBJ2-1
v_gene: TRBV6-5
d_gene: NA
CDR3nt: TGTGCCAGCAGTTGGAGGGCCTGGGAGCAGTTCTTC
CDR3aa: CASSWRAWEQFF

abundance: NA
j_gene: TRBJ1-6
v_gene: TRBV13
d_gene: TRBD1
CDR3nt: TGTGCCAGCAAACGACAGGGAAATTCACCCCTCCACTTT
CDR3aa: CASKRQGNSPLHF

abundance: NA
j_gene: TRBJ2-1
v_gene: TRBV7-2
d_gene: TRBD2
CDR3nt: TGTGCCAGCAGCCAAGACCGAAACCTAGCGGGAGGACGAAACAATGAGCAGTTCTTC
CDR3aa: CASSQDRNLAGGRNNEQFF

abundance: once
j_gene: TRBJ2-3
v_gene: TRBV7-3
d_gene: TRBD2
CDR3nt: TGTGCCAGCAGCCCAACTAGACTAGCGGGAGTGGCAGATACGCAGTATTTT
CDR3aa: CASSPTRLAGVADTQYF

abundance: NA
j_gene: TRBJ1-1
v_gene: TRBV24-1
d_gene: NA
CDR3nt: TGTGCCACCAGTGATTTGTACGGGGAGGCTTTCTTT
CDR3aa: CATSDLYGEAFF

abundance: NA
j_gene: TRBJ2-1
v_gene: TRBV20-1
d_gene: NA
CDR3nt: TGCAGTGCTAGATACGGCAATGAGCAGTTCTTC
CDR3aa: CSARYGNEQFF

abundance: NA
j_gene: TRBJ2-1
v_gene: TRBV7-9
d_gene: NA
CDR3nt: TGTGCCAGCAGCCCTCGCGTCAGCTCCTACAATGAGCAGTTCTTC
CDR3aa: CASSPRVSSYNEQFF

abundance: NA
j_gene: TRBJ1-4
v_gene: TRBV4-2
d_gene: NA
CDR3nt: TGTGCCAGCAGCCAAGATTGGAGAGGGGGGAAGGAAAAACTGTTTTTT
CDR3aa: CASSQDWRGGKEKLFF

abundance: NA
j_gene: TRBJ2-7
v_gene: TRBV6-5
d_gene: TRBD2
CDR3nt: TGTGCCAGCAGTTACGGTCTAGCGGTCGACGAGCAGTACTTC
CDR3aa: CASSYGLAVDEQYF

abundance: NA
j_gene: TRBJ2-3
v_gene: TRBV18
d_gene: NA
CDR3nt: TGTGCCAGCTCACCGGGACCGTCGCGCTGGACAGATACGCAGTATTTT
CDR3aa: CASSPGPSRWTDTQYF

abundance: NA
j_gene: TRBJ1-1
v_gene: TRBV7-3
d_gene: TRBD1
CDR3nt: TGTGCCAGCAGCTCCACAGGGGGCGGTAGGAACACTGAAGCTTTCTTT
CDR3aa: CASSSTGGGRNTEAFF

abundance: NA
j_gene: TRBJ1-2
v_gene: TRBV10-3
d_gene: TRBD1
CDR3nt: TGTGCCATCAGGACAGGGGGGGGACGCACCTTC
CDR3aa: CAIRTGGGRTF

abundance: NA
j_gene: TRBJ1-1
v_gene: TRBV28
d_gene: NA
CDR3nt: TGTGCCAGCAGTGAGCAGACAGTTGGAGCTTTCTTT
CDR3aa: CASSEQTVGAFF

abundance: NA
j_gene: TRBJ2-7
v_gene: TRBV4-3
d_gene: TRBD2
CDR3nt: TGCGCCAGCAGCCAAGATCTTACTAGCGGGACAAACGAGCAGTACTTC
CDR3aa: CASSQDLTSGTNEQYF

abundance: NA
j_gene: TRBJ1-1
v_gene: TRBV5-4
d_gene: TRBD1
CDR3nt: TGTGCCAGCAGCTCGACCGGACAGGGGGCGCGGGACACTGAAGCTTTCTTT
CDR3aa: CASSSTGQGARDTEAFF

abundance: NA
j_gene: TRBJ2-7
v_gene: TRBV3-1/TRBV3-2
d_gene: NA
CDR3nt: TGTGCCAGCAGCCTCCGGGACACTTACGAGCAGTACTTC
CDR3aa: CASSLRDTYEQYF